Below, one T cell receptor (beta chain) is given with its context. The CDR3 is 15 amino acids. V trimming: 4 bases; J trimming: 6 bases; junction bases outside the gene matches: 7. The germline V gene encodes CDR1 SGHDT and CDR2 YYEEEE. This sample is part of a study of blood T cell repertoires in COVID-19. Study-level information: Acute and convalescent COVID-19 samples came from the United States, Italy and Spain.

Sequenced by immunoSEQ multiplex PCR; TCRdb stores in-frame clones only, minus some. The sample has roughly 250,000 clones, 86% seen once; the top ten hold over 9.5%. This chain connects TRBV5-6 to TRBJ2-2; 9 nucleotides agree with TRBD1. The sequence came from a woman aged 25 to 39 with COVID-19, enrolled during active disease. The sequencing input was peripheral blood. The CDR3 loop is CASSPLGQGSGELFF. The CDR3 coding sequence is TGTGCCAGCAGCCCGCTCGGACAGGGGTCCGGGGAGCTGTTTTTT.